These T cell receptor beta chains were read from a single sample in a study of HIV-infected children after antiretroviral therapy interruption. MiXCR was run by TCRdb on the 3' RACE reads, yielding one entry per CDR3 protein. Of about 89,000 distinct CDR3 sequences listed, 6.9% are singletons. The sequences come from CD45RA+ CD4+ T cells from PBMCs, pooled from several time points, collected from a donor given antiretroviral therapy, either interrupted or continuous. The origin of the receptors is a pool of human donors with HIV. Each CDR3 is given without its conserved first and last residue. The order of the fields is V gene, J gene, CDR3 protein.

>TRBV29-1|TRBJ2-3
SVGKGGGASEDTQY
>TRBV19|TRBJ1-2
ASSMPTGGRNYGYT
>TRBV18|TRBJ2-7
ASSPSRDPYEQY
>TRBV24-1|TRBJ2-1
ATSDLDRLREQF
>TRBV5-1|TRBJ1-1
ASSLDSLNTEAF
>TRBV6-6|TRBJ1-5
ASSYSRGGSNQPQH
>TRBV28|TRBJ2-7
ASSLYGTSYEQY
>TRBV18|TRBJ2-5
ASSGSQETQY
>TRBV3-1|TRBJ1-2
ASSQPTIQGSYGYT
>TRBV7-2|TRBJ2-1
ASSFRDSGTSYNEQF
>TRBV12-5|TRBJ1-6
ASGLASSDRGGDSPLH
>TRBV20-1|TRBJ2-7
SGASSSYEQY
>TRBV29-1|TRBJ1-2
SVNVLRGTGSGSNGYT
>TRBV15|TRBJ2-7
ATSRDRSPSYEQY
>TRBV27|TRBJ1-1
ASSPRTGFGNTEAF
>TRBV7-6|TRBJ1-1
ASSLVRSAEAF
>TRBV6-6|TRBJ1-5
ASSSGGDLPQH
>TRBV18|TRBJ2-1
ASSPGQGDEQF
>TRBV20-1|TRBJ2-1
SARLMVGPSSYNEQF
>TRBV27|TRBJ2-1
ASSRGAGGYGEQF
>TRBV6-1|TRBJ2-7
AITGDLYEQY
>TRBV24-1|TRBJ2-1
ATSDSGREQF
>TRBV12-3/TRBV12-4|TRBJ1-6
ASSFQAAGGHNSPLH
>TRBV5-1|TRBJ2-5
ASRLTSGNQETQY
>TRBV27|TRBJ2-1
ASSLRAPLTEQF
>TRBV7-3|TRBJ2-4
ASSLLASADIQY
>TRBV6-2/TRBV6-3|TRBJ2-5
ASSSRDYLETQY
>TRBV30|TRBJ2-6
AWSAKTGRGGANVLT
>TRBV3-1|TRBJ1-1
ASSQGQGRAF
>TRBV7-9|TRBJ2-7
ASSSSGTAYEQY
>TRBV15|TRBJ2-7
ATSRAEGVREQY
>TRBV7-9|TRBJ2-3
ASSFRGPSTDTQY
>TRBV7-8|TRBJ2-3
ASSLAGITSTDTQY
>TRBV9|TRBJ1-1
TSSVAGVNTEAF
>TRBV19|TRBJ1-5
ASSWDSFQPQH
>TRBV5-1|TRBJ2-7
ASSPNTGNEQY
>TRBV20-1|TRBJ2-7
INPRPDRGPYEQY
>TRBV6-4|TRBJ2-7
ASSDWVYEQY
>TRBV20-1|TRBJ1-1
SARDPLQRVFGNTEAF
>TRBV7-7|TRBJ1-1
ASSPAPGTEAF
>TRBV7-2|TRBJ1-2
ASRLGTDYGYT
>TRBV7-2|TRBJ2-3
ATGTTSTDTQY
>TRBV24-1|TRBJ2-3
ATSDVGLAGEDTQY
>TRBV6-5|TRBJ1-4
ASSYSGASVEKLF
>TRBV18|TRBJ2-3
ASSGPGTGMFTQY
>TRBV2|TRBJ1-2
ASRGNYGYT
>TRBV5-5|TRBJ2-1
ASRRTGTHDEQF
>TRBV7-9|TRBJ2-2
AAPPLAGNTGELF
>TRBV27|TRBJ2-7
ASSSLDRAYEQY
>TRBV19|TRBJ2-3
ASSATGDTQY
>TRBV5-1|TRBJ1-1
ASSLAGTGATEAF
>TRBV18|TRBJ1-2
ASSLDSNGYT
>TRBV6-4|TRBJ2-7
ASSAQGGSYEQY
>TRBV28|TRBJ1-5
ASSPPGQGFSQPQH
>TRBV10-1|TRBJ2-5
ASSESVGGPGTQY
>TRBV6-5|TRBJ1-2
ASIGTGNYGYT
>TRBV11-2|TRBJ2-5
ASSARHEYQETQY
>TRBV7-2|TRBJ2-1
ASSSVWGRSEQF
>TRBV2|TRBJ2-6
ASSGDRGPSSGANVLT